The sequence of this T cell receptor beta chain was determined in a study of cytomegalovirus exposure and HLA in healthy donors (dated by TCRdb to between 2016 and 2019). Study-wide context: An earlier analysis of 587 of the donors reported 250 to 300 Gb of sequence data and 90 million to 120 million unique TCR beta sequences obtained from roughly 180 million T cells. A later analysis re-examined previously published TCR beta repertoires from more than 600 donors and added high-resolution HLA genotyping to investigate patterns of TCR occurrence. Typing coverage varied by locus: about 620-630 donors for A, B, C, DRB1 and DQB1; 522 for DQA1; 606 for DPA1; roughly 450 for DPB1. The later analysis used no new phenotypic data to find candidate immune exposures, relying instead on TCR beta sequences and their occurrence across donors. A handful of DR-DQ haplotypes were treated as single units for association and clustering because of strong linkage in the cohort. Every repertoire in the discovery cohort had been generated on one and the same sequencing platform. Donor age, sex, ethnicity and CMV serostatus were compiled alongside the repertoire data. Of the approximately 400 genotyped donors, about 80% fell in the genetic ancestry cluster associated with self-reported Caucasian donors. The study profiled the T cell repertoires of about 640 subjects by immunosequencing and related them to cytomegalovirus serostatus. Besides the first cohort of 500 to 700 subjects, a separate validation cohort made up of around 120 different subjects was used. In a later genetic analysis, genome-wide SNP genotypes for about 55% of the 666 donors were used, and that subset was treated as a discovery cohort. The aim of the study was to test whether cataloging public T cell receptors could identify signatures of past pathogen exposure. HLA typing covered class I and class II loci at four-digit resolution. Among 300 to 500 genotyped donors of the cohort, an average of approximately 240,000 unique TCR beta nucleotide sequences was sequenced per donor, of which about 18% were non-productive. In an earlier analysis of more than 550 of the donors, high-throughput TCR beta sequencing was used to judge whether each TCR beta V gene segment behaved as functional or pseudogenic. To predict cytomegalovirus infection status, the study brought together high-throughput TCR immunosequencing, statistical association of individual TCRs with disease status, and machine learning. An early release that covered more than 550 HLA-typed donors contained around 300 gigabases of sequencing data and 70 million to 100 million unique TCR sequences. Broad study findings and their caveats: In an earlier analysis of 500 to 650 of the donors, most TCR beta V segments appeared in productive rearrangements about 87% or about 30% of the time, broadly matching IMGT annotations. In a later analysis, HLA-associated TCR beta chains showed more clonal expansion and lower generation probabilities than non-associated chains that were equally common. The earlier analysis of a few hundred of the donors excluded around 17 rarely observed V segments, including chromosome 9 orphons, because counts were too low. Some IMGT-functional V segments, including TRBV6-2 and TRBV6-3, could not be told apart with the 87-base-pair reads, so those segments were excluded. A later analysis reported that several top co-occurrence clusters appeared linked to parvovirus B19, influenza, CMV and Epstein-Barr virus. The sequencing pipeline was judged likely to have produced a cluster of highly shared sequence variants as a technical artifact. A further reported finding was that TCR beta sequences accurately predicted the HLA-A and HLA-B alleles for most subjects in the first cohort. According to a later analysis, TCR association rates differed among HLA loci, with DRB1 alleles showing the most associated TCRs and HLA-C alleles showing the fewest. A later analysis associated 15,000 to 20,000 TCR beta sequences with specific HLA alleles at a false discovery rate of 0.05. Linkage disequilibrium might explain the correlated functional status among segregating V segments, but an unknown experimental factor could not be excluded. This cohort had only TCR beta chains sequenced, and the lack of alpha or paired-chain data limited which features could be detected. A total of about 180 TCR beta chains were listed by the study as associated with cytomegalovirus. An association between a missense DCLRE1C variant and V-gene and J-gene trimming of TCR beta chains was found in a later genetic analysis and replicated in an independent cohort. For the cohort, immune exposure information was limited to CMV serostatus. Most CMV-associated TCR beta chains appeared to be HLA-restricted in a later analysis, and the HLA associations seemed to be driven largely by CMV exposure. Because HLA typing was unavailable for some donors at each locus, only the typed subset was used in association tests. A later genetic analysis reported fewer N-insertions in productive TCRs among donors in an Asian-associated ancestry cluster than the roughly 650-donor mean. Across donors, most TCR sequences were observed very rarely, whereas some public TCRs were present in many individuals. Roughly uniform sequencing depth across donors was assumed in presence/absence analyses, although this assumption may not hold. In both the original and validation cohorts, the classifier was reported to diagnose cytomegalovirus status with high specificity and sensitivity. According to the authors, the approach could potentially be generalized to other disease states and immunological phenotypes. A few of the identified cytomegalovirus-associated TCR beta chains were confirmed in vitro to be specific for cytomegalovirus antigens. Assigning TCR associations to individual alleles was difficult when HLA alleles, especially DR and DQ, strongly co-occurred.

The protocol used for the library was the immunoSEQ multiplex PCR assay. For the multiplex PCR, a mixture combining 60 forward primers for TCR Vbeta segments and 13 reverse primers for TCR Jbeta segments was used. Amplification of the CDR3 region of rearranged TCR beta genes was performed with a multiplex PCR assay on genomic DNA. Amplified TCR beta libraries were sequenced as 87-base-pair reads on the Illumina HiSeq System. From the authors' description of their analysis: Across the roughly 640 repertoires, a later analysis counted roughly 77 million unique TCR beta chains, 9.5 million to 12 million of which were shared by at least two donors. Raw reads were error-corrected and collapsed into unique sequences with a nearest-neighbor algorithm that merged closely related sequences to remove PCR and sequencing errors. V, D and J gene segments were assigned by aligning CDR3 sequences to IMGT reference sequences. For a sequence to be retained, a match of at least six nucleotides was required to both a V gene segment and a J gene segment. Rearrangements were called productive when the CDR3 lacked stop codons and stayed in frame with V and J; all others were non-productive. Following IMGT convention, CDR3 was defined as the stretch from the second conserved V-encoded cysteine up to the conserved J-encoded phenylalanine. The earlier analysis of about 610 of the donors excluded sequences that lacked an unambiguous match to a single V gene segment. In an earlier analysis of 587 of the donors, V segments were called functional above 56.7% productive rearrangements and were called segregating when the between-donor standard deviation exceeded 5%. A statistical classification framework was built to diagnose cytomegalovirus status from the catalog of TCR beta chain sequences. In a later analysis, TCR nucleotide sequences were compared against IMGT/GENE-DB human TR gene sequences so that V and J genes could be assigned. A later analysis assigned CDR3 sequences and most-parsimonious VDJ recombination scenarios with the TCRdist pipeline. In a later analysis, each TCR beta chain was defined by its CDR3 amino acid sequence together with its V-gene family, and reads without a unique V-gene family were excluded. As a way to deal with suspected cross-contamination and a sequencing artifact, a later analysis dropped hundreds of nucleotide sequences that were highly shared and had low generation probability. In a later analysis, a clonal expansion index was calculated for each public chain from normalized within-repertoire ranks of inferred template counts. In a later analysis, generation probabilities were computed using a VDJ recombination model fitted to out-of-frame rearrangements, and the results were checked against IGoR. A later analysis scored TCR-TCR, TCR-HLA and TCR-CMV co-occurrence with hypergeometric tests, applying a repertoire-size bias correction to TCR pairs. To estimate false discovery rates, a later analysis permuted the HLA or CMV assignments 20 times. A later analysis grouped co-occurring TCRs with DBSCAN, adding TCRdist sequence similarity when clustering within HLA-allele-positive subsets. For co-occurrence clustering, repertoires with fewer than 30,000 or more than 120,000 public chains were excluded, along with about five repertoires with anomalous nucleotide sharing. TCRdb obtained this table from immuneACCESS and retained in-frame rearrangements with V and J assigned. These tables miss some clones; where compared with another copy, unresolved V genes account for less than half of the shortfall, and the remainder is unexplained. Clone size and the V and J calls come from that table; the DNA yielded D and trimming. The sample table lists approximately 160,000 clones, 75% of them with a count of one. 2.5% to 3.5% of the sample belongs to the ten largest clones.

V is cut back by 7 bases and J by 0 bases, with 6 bases in the junction unmatched. The cysteine opens and the phenylalanine closes a CDR3 of 15 amino acids. Only the CDR3 DNA stays, 45 bases, in frame from base 1. CDR1 and CDR2 (MNHNS, SASEGT) derive from the germline V gene. This clone was detected only once. What this receptor recognizes is not known. Base qualities are missing; no much larger clone stands one base away. The cohort was made up of approximately 670 healthy bone marrow donors. At the time of sampling, every cohort member was nominally healthy, though immune exposures that went unrecorded were likely present. The donor tested CMV seropositive, placing the donor among the 289 seropositive members of the cohort. A peripheral blood sample was collected from each donor, and TCR beta sequencing was performed on peripheral blood mononuclear cells. The Qiagen DNeasy Blood Extraction Kit was used to extract genomic DNA from the blood cell samples.

This clonotype was sampled from a woman in her fifties or sixties in good health and CMV-seropositive. The chain employs TRBV6-1 and TRBJ1-1; 9 of the junction bases match TRBD1. Sequencing was carried out using PBMCs. The nucleotide sequence reads as follows: TGTGCCAGCATAAAACAGGGGGCTTTGAACACTGAAGCTTTCTTT. It translates as CASIKQGALNTEAFF.